This T cell receptor beta chain was identified during a study of response to subunit inactivated influenza vaccine (dated 2018 in TCRdb). Looking at the study overall: Deep quantitative profiling of the T cell receptor repertoire was used in the study to follow responses to a trivalent subunit inactivated influenza vaccine.

What the research found in general, with its limitations: The authors proposed that each seasonal influenza vaccination may bring in only a limited number of new T cells.

This clonotype was counted at least ten times. Its binding antigen is unknown. The sample holds no much larger clone one base away, and base qualities are not on file. The CDR3 goes from the cysteine to the phenylalanine over 15 residues. Only the CDR3 region is kept as DNA, spanning 45 bases read in frame from base 1. CDR1 and CDR2 are read off the germline V gene as SGHTA and FQGNSA. V and J are trimmed by 5 bases and 5 bases, and the gene matches miss 6 bases of the junction. Libraries were made using RT-PCR. The reads were generated on an Illumina HiSeq 2500. The public reads were reprocessed in TCRdb via fastp at Q25 and MiXCR, keeping in-frame beta chains. Under each unique CDR3 protein, matching rows form one entry showing the most common genes and DNA. The table for this sample lists 550,000 to 600,000 distinct CDR3 sequences; about 11% of them were counted only once. The ten largest clonotypes hold 10% of the sample.

The sequence joins TRBV7-2 to TRBJ2-7, with 13 bases matching TRBD2. The receptor comes from a man between 50 and 59 years old who received an inactivated influenza vaccine. Donor details come from another sample of the same person, matched by shared clones. Sample: PBMCs from blood, taken on the day of vaccination. The CDR3 amino acid sequence is: CASSLRLAGGNEQYF. The DNA is TGTGCCAGCAGCCTAAGACTAGCGGGAGGAAACGAGCAGTACTTC. Outside the CDR3, residues come from the reference TRBV7-2 and TRBJ2-7 proteins, so the full variable domain is: GAGVSQSPSNKVTEKGKDVELRCDPISGHTALYWYRQSLGQGLEFLIYFQGNSAPDKSGLPSDRFSAERTGGSVSTLTIQRTQQEDSAVYLCASSLRLAGGNEQYFGPGTRLTVT.